The sequence of this T cell receptor (beta chain) was determined in a study of T cells in Graves' hyperthyroidism and ophthalmopathy. Across the study: Pretreatment peripheral blood was obtained at initial diagnosis.

This clonotype showed up many times. Amplification targeted TCR beta CDR3 regions from RNA transcripts. The HTBI primer set was used in a first-round RT-PCR of the TCR CDR3. TCRdb reanalysed the multiplex PCR reads using MiXCR and keeps one entry per CDR3 protein. Among nearly 750,000 distinct CDR3 sequences listed, approximately 40% were seen once. This TCR came from a woman aged 40 to 49 with Graves' hyperthyroidism. Specimen: blood.

This chain's CDR3 is CASSISPAGAANYGYTF. Here the CDR3 DNA reads TGTGCCAGTAGTATATCCCCGGCCGGCGCAGCTAACTATGGCTACACCTTC. The chain combines TRBV19 with TRBJ1-2; the D is unclear. CDR1 is LNHDA, CDR2 SQIVND, per germline (reference sequence). The CDR3 has 17 amino acids. Trimming shortened V by 2 bases and J by 0 bases, and 16 bases separated the two germline ends.